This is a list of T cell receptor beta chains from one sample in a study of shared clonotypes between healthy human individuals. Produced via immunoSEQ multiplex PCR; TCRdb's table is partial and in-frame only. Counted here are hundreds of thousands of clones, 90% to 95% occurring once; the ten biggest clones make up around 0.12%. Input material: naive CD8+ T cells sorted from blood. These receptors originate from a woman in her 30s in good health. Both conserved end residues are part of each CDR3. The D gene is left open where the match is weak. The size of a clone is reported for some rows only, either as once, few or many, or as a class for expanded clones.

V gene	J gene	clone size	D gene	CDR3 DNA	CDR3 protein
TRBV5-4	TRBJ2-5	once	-	TGTGCCAGCAGGGTGGTTGGTGGAGAAAAACAAGAGACCCAGTACTTC	CASRVVGGEKQETQYF
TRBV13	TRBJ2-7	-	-	TGTGCCAGCAGGCCAGGGGGACTCTCTCTGGAGCAGTACTTC	CASRPGGLSLEQYF
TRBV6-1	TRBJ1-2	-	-	TGTGCCATCCACAACGCTCCCCTCTATGGCTACACCTTC	CAIHNAPLYGYTF
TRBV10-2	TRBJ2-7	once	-	TGCGCCAGCAGTTCGGCCGGGGGCTTCTACGAGCAGTACTTC	CASSSAGGFYEQYF
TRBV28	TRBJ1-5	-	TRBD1	TGTGCCAGCAGCCGACCGATTCGGACAGGACATCAGCCCCAGCATTTT	CASSRPIRTGHQPQHF
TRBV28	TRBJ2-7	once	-	TGTGCCAGCAGCCCTTACGGGGCCCGGGCCTACGAGCAGTACTTC	CASSPYGARAYEQYF
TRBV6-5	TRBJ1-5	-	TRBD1	TGTGCCAGCAGTGACAGGGGGAATCAGCCCCAGCATTTT	CASSDRGNQPQHF
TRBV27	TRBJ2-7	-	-	TGTGCCAGCAGCCCCCTAGCCGACTACGAGCAGTACTTC	CASSPLADYEQYF
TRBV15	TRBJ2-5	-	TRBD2	TGTGCCACCAGCAGAGAAATACTAGCGGAAGAGACCCAGTACTTC	CATSREILAEETQYF
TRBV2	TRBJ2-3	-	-	TGTGCCAGCAATTTGGAAGACAGCACAGATACGCAGTATTTT	CASNLEDSTDTQYF
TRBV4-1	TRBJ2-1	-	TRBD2	TGCGCCAGCAGCCATCCCGGGACTAGCGTCTACAATGAGCAGTTCTTC	CASSHPGTSVYNEQFF
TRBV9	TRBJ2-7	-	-	TGTGCCAGCAGCGCCCAGGGAATATCCTACGAGCAGTACTTC	CASSAQGISYEQYF
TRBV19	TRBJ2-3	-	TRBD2	TGTGCCAGTAGTATAGACGCGGGAGGCACAGATACGCAGTATTTT	CASSIDAGGTDTQYF
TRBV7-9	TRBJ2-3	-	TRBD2	TGTGCCAGCAGCTTAGCTCGGGTGACAGCGGGGGACATCTCAGATACGCAGTATTTT	CASSLARVTAGDISDTQYF
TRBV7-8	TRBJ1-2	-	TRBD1	TGTGCCAGCAGCTTATCGGACCGGGGACAGGGGGATGGCTACACCTTC	CASSLSDRGQGDGYTF
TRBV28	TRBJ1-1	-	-	TGTGCCAGCAGCCCACTCTCTTCGGGGTCCGGGAACACTGAAGCTTTCTTT	CASSPLSSGSGNTEAFF
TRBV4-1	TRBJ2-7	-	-	TGCGCCAGCAGCCAAGGGGCCCCTGGCGAGCAGTACTTC	CASSQGAPGEQYF
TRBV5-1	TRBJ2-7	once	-	TGCGCCAGCAGACTGGGGACTTACACTACCTACGAGCAGTACTTC	CASRLGTYTTYEQYF
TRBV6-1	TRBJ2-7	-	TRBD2	TGTGCCAGCAGCCAAGGACTAGCCTACGAGCAGTACTTC	CASSQGLAYEQYF
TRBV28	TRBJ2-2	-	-	TGTGCCAGCAGTTGGCAGGGGCTGGACACCGGGGAGCTGTTTTTT	CASSWQGLDTGELFF
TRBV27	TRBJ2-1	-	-	TGTGCCAGCAGTTTATCTAACTACAATGAGCAGTTCTTC	CASSLSNYNEQFF
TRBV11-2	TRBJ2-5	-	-	TGTGCCAGCAGCTTACCGGGGGAGCAGTACTTC	CASSLPGEQYF
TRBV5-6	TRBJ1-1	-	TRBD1	TGTGCCAGCAGCCTCGCAGGGGGTAGGGCTGAAGCTTTCTTT	CASSLAGGRAEAFF
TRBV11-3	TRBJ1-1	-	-	TGTGCCAGCAGCTTAGGCGTGAACACTGAAGCTTTCTTT	CASSLGVNTEAFF
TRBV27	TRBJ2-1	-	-	TGTGCCAGCAGTTTTTTCCAGAGCTCCTACAATGAGCAGTTCTTC	CASSFFQSSYNEQFF
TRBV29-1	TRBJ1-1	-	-	TGCAGCGCGGGAGTCGTCGGGCACACTGAAGCTTTCTTT	CSAGVVGHTEAFF
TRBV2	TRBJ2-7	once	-	TGTGCCAGCATCCCGCCGCAAACGGACGAGCAGTACTTC	CASIPPQTDEQYF
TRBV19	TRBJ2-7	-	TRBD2	TGTGCCAGTAGTACGGGGACCCAGCGGGGTTACGAGCAGTACTTC	CASSTGTQRGYEQYF
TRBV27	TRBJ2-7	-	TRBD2	TGTGCCAGCAGTTTTTCTAGCGGGAGAGTCGAGCAGTACTTC	CASSFSSGRVEQYF
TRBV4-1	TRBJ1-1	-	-	TGCGCCAGCAGCCACGCGGAGGGGCAGAACACTGAAGCTTTCTTT	CASSHAEGQNTEAFF